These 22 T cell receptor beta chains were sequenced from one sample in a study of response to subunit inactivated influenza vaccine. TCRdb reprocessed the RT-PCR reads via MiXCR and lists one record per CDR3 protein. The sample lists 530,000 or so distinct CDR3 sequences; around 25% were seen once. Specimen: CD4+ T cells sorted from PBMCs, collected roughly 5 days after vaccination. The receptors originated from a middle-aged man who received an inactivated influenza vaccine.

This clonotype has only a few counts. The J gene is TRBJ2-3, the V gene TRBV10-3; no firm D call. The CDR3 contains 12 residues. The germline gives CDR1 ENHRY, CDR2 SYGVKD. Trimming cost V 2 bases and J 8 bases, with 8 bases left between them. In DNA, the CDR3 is TGTGCCATCAGTGAGCGTTTTGTTACGCAGTATTTT. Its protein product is CAISERFVTQYF.

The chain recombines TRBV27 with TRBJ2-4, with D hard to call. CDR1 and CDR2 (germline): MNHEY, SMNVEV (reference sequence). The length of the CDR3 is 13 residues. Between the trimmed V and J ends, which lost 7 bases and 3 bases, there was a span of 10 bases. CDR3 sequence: CASMGSVKNIQYF. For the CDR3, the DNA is TGTGCCAGCATGGGATCGGTCAAAAACATTCAGTACTTC.

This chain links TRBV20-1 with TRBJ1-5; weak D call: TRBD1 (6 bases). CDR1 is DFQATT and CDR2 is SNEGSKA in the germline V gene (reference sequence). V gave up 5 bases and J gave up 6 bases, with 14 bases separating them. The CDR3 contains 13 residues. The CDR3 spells CSAGGMGAQPQHF. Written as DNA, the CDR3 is TGCAGTGCTGGGGGGATGGGGGCTCAGCCCCAGCATTTT.

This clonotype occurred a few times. In DNA form, the CDR3 reads TGCGCCAGCTGTAGACAGGGGGAAGCGGGGGAGCTGTTTTTT. Translating gives CASCRQGEAGELFF. The rearrangement uses TRBV5-1 and TRBJ2-2; 9 positions agree with TRBD1. J was trimmed by 8 bases and V by 7 bases; bases with no gene match: 9. The germline V gene encodes CDR1 SGHRS and CDR2 YFSETQ. The CDR3 contains 14 residues.

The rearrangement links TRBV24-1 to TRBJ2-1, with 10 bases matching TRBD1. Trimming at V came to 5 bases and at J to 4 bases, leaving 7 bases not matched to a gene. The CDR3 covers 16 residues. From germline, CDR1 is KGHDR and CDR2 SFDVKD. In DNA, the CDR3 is TGTGCCACCAGTGCCGGACAGGGGGTGAGTTACAATGAGCAGTTCTTC. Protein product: CATSAGQGVSYNEQFF.

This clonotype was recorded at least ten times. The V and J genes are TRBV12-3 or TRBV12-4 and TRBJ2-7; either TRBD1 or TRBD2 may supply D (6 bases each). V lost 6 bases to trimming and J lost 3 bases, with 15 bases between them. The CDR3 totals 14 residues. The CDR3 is CASSLSGRGYEQYF. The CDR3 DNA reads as TGTGCCAGCAGCCTTAGCGGCAGGGGCTACGAGCAGTACTTC.

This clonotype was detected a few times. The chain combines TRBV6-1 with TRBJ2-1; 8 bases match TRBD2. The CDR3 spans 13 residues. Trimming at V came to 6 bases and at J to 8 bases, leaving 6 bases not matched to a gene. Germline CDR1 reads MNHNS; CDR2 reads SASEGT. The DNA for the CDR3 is TGTGCCAGCAGGGACAGCGGGGGCGATGAGCAGTTCTTC. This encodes CASRDSGGDEQFF.

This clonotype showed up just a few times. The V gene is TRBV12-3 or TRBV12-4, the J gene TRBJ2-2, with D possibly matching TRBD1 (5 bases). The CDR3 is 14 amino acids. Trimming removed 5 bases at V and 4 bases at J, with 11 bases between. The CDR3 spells CASSATARTGELFF. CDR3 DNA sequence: TGTGCCAGCAGTGCGACAGCCCGCACCGGGGAGCTGTTTTTT.

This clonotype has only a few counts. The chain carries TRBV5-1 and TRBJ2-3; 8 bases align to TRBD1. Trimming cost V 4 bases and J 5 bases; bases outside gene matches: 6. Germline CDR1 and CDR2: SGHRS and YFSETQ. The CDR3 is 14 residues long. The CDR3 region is CASSVQGAGDTQYF. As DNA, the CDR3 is TGCGCCAGCAGCGTTCAGGGGGCAGGAGATACGCAGTATTTT.

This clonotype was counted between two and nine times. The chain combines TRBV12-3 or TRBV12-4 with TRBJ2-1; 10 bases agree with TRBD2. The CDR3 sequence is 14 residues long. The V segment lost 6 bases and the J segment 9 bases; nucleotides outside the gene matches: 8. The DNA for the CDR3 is TGTGCCAGCAGACGAACTAGCGGGGTCGGTGAGCAGTTCTTC. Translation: CASRRTSGVGEQFF.

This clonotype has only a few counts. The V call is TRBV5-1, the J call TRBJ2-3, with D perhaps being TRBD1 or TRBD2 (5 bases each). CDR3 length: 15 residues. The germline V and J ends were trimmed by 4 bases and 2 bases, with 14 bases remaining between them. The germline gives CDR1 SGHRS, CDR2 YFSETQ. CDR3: CASSPWDGPTDTQYF. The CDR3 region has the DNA TGCGCCAGCAGCCCCTGGGACGGGCCCACAGATACGCAGTATTTT.

CDR3 loop: CSARDRTTMNTEAFF. The CDR3 nucleotides are TGCAGTGCTAGAGACCGGACAACAATGAACACTGAAGCTTTCTTT. V usage is TRBV20-1 and J usage is TRBJ1-1; D is perhaps TRBD1 (5 bases). The CDR3 sequence is 15 residues long. Trimming pared 0 bases from V and 0 bases from J, leaving 11 bases between. Germline loops: CDR1 DFQATT, CDR2 SNEGSKA (reference sequence).

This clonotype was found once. This CDR3 is CASSSATTSVTTDTQYF. The CDR3 nucleotides read TGCGCCAGCAGCTCAGCTACGACTAGCGTAACCACAGATACGCAGTATTTT. This chain links TRBV5-1 with TRBJ2-3, with 8 bases matching TRBD2. The length of the CDR3 is 17 residues. With V trimmed by 3 bases and J by 2 bases, 11 bases remained unmatched. Per germline, CDR1 SGHRS and CDR2 YFSETQ. The full variable domain, completed using reference TRBV5-1 and TRBJ2-3, is KAGVTQTPRYLIKTRGQQVTLSCSPISGHRSVSWYQQTPGQGLQFLFEYFSETQRNKGNFPGRFSGRQFSNSRSEMNVSTLELGDSALYLCASSSATTSVTTDTQYFGPGTRLTVL.

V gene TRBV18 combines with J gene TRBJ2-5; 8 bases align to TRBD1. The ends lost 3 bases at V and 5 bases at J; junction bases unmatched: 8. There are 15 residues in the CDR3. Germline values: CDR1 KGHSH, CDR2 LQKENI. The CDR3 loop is CASSPSTGVKETQYF. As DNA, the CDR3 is TGTGCCAGCTCACCTTCGACAGGGGTGAAGGAGACCCAGTACTTC.

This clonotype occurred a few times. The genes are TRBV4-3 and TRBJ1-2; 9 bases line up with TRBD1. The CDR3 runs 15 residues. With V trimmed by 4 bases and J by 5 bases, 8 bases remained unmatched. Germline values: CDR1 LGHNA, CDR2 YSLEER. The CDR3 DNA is TGCGCCAGCAGCCCGGCCCGGACAGGGGATTATGGCTACACCTTC. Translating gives CASSPARTGDYGYTF.

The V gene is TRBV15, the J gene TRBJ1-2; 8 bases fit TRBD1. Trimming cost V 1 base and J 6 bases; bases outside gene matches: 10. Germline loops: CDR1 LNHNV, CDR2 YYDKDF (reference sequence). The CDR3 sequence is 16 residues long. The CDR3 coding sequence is TGTGCCACCAGCAGAGGGGGGGCAGGGGGCTTGGATGGCTACACCTTC. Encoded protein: CATSRGGAGGLDGYTF.

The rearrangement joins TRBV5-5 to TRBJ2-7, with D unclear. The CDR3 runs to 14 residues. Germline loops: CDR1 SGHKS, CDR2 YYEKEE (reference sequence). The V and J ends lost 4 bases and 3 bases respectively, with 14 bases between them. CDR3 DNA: TGTGCCAGCAGCCCCCTCTCGTCCGGCTACGAGCAGTACTTC. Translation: CASSPLSSGYEQYF.

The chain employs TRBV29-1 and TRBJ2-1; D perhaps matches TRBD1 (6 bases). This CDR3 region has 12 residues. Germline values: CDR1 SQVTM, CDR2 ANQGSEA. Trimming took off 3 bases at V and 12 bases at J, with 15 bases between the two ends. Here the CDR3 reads CSVEDQGQRQFF. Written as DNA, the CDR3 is TGCAGCGTTGAGGATCAGGGGCAAAGGCAGTTCTTC.

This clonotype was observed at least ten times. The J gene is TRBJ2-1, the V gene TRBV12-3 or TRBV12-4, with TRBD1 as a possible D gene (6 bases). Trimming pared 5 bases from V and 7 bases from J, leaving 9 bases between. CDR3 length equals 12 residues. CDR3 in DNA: TGTGCCAGCAGTCACAGGGATAATGAGCAGTTCTTC. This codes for CASSHRDNEQFF.

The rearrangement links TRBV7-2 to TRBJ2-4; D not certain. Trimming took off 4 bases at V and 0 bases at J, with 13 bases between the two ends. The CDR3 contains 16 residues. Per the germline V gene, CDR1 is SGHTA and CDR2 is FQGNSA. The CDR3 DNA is TGTGCCAGCAGCTCCACCCCTCCGTTAGCCAAAAACATTCAGTACTTC. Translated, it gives CASSSTPPLAKNIQYF.

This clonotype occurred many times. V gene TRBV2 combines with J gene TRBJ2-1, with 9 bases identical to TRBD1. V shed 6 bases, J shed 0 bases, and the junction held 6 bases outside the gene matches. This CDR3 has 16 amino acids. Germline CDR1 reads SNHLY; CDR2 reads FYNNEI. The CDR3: CASRRGQGTSYNEQFF. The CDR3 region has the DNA TGTGCCAGCAGAAGGGGACAGGGAACCTCCTACAATGAGCAGTTCTTC.

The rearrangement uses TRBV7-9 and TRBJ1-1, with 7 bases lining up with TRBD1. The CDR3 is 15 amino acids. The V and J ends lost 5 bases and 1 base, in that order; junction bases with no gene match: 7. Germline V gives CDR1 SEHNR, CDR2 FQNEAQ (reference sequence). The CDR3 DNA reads TGTGCCAGCAGCCTTAGACAGGGCCGGAACACTGAAGCTTTCTTT. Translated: CASSLRQGRNTEAFF.